Detailed here is one T cell receptor (beta chain). Its target is not known. Clones were read by immunoSEQ multiplex PCR, and TCRdb kept only the in-frame ones, dropping some. The repertoire holds about 27,000 clones, with 92% as singletons. This CDR3 is 17 amino acids long. Germline V CDR1 and CDR2: LNHDA, SQIVND (reference sequence). Trimming removed 5 bases from V and 2 bases from J; junction bases left unmatched: 14. These data come from a study of T cell responses to AZD1222 COVID-19 vaccine. Notes on the study in general: Along spike, vaccine-associated CD4 TCRs were found throughout, with dominance at 160-218 and 743-854. The breadth and depth of Spike-specific TCRs increased once two AZD1222 doses had been given. Donors were largely white British and mainly female; clonal diversity was possibly underestimated.

The material was peripheral blood, obtained 28 days after the second AZD1222 dose. The TCR was taken from an adult who received the AZD1222 COVID-19 vaccine. This rearrangement joins TRBV19 to TRBJ1-1; 7 nucleotides align to TRBD1. The CDR3 loop reads CASSRWGQSRANTEAFF. The CDR3 DNA sequence: TGTGCCAGTAGTCGATGGGGACAGTCTAGGGCTAACACTGAAGCTTTCTTT.